This T cell receptor beta chain emerged from a study of radiation and T cells in renal cell carcinoma. General observations from the study: In blood, top tumor clones expanded by 2 weeks, shrinking by 4. Without pretreatment biopsies, baseline tumor clonotype presence was undetermined.

On this clone: Its specificity is unknown.

As to time point: blood 4 weeks post-SBRT, at nephrectomy. Regarding treatment: 15 Gy SBRT to primary tumor, nephrectomy 4 weeks later. After SBRT, blood was collected at 2 and 4 weeks, plus baseline. The germline gives CDR1 MNHEY, CDR2 SVGAGI. Trimming removed 0 bases at V and 8 bases at J, with 11 bases between. The CDR3 has 14 residues. TCRdb keeps only in-frame clones here, not all; method: immunoSEQ multiplex PCR. In the table there are 97,000 or so clones, 84% of which are singletons. This material consisted of blood, taken from a patient whose treatment included radiotherapy and nephrectomy. The genes are TRBV6-5 and TRBJ2-1; D remains ambiguous. The origin of this receptor is a man in his 60s with renal cell carcinoma. CDR3 protein: CASSYSVGTDEQFF. The CDR3 bases are TGTGCCAGCAGTTACTCCGTGGGAACGGATGAGCAGTTCTTC.